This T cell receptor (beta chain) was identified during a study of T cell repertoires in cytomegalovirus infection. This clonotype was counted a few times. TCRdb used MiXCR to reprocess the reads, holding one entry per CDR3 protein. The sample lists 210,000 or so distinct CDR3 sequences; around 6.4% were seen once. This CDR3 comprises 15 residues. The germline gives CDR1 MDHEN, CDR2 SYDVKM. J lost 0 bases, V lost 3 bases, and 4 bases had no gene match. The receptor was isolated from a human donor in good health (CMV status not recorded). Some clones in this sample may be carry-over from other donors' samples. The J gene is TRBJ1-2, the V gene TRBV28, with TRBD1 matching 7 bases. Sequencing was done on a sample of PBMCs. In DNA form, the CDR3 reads TGTGCCAGCAGTTTTGGGGACAGAGCTAACTATGGCTACACCTTC. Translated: CASSFGDRANYGYTF.